Presented here are 4 T cell receptor beta chains from one specimen sequenced in a study of naive and memory T cell subsets. The beta constant-region primer was an equimolar mix of two oligonucleotides covering TRBC1 and TRBC2. Each CDR3 protein is one row after TCRdb ran MiXCR on the UMI-ligation and nested PCR reads. This table holds about 80,000 distinct CDR3 sequences, roughly 14% found once. Input material: central memory CD4+ T cells from blood. These receptors came from a human donor in good health.

The CDR3 DNA reads TGTGCCAGCAGCCAAGTTCTCATCCAAGAGACCCAGTACTTC. The encoded protein is CASSQVLIQETQYF. The V gene is TRBV3-1, the J gene TRBJ2-5; D gene unclear. V lost 1 base to trimming and J lost 1 base, with 7 bases between them. This CDR3 has 14 amino acids. The germline V gene has CDR1 LGHDT and CDR2 YNNKEL (reference sequence).

This chain links TRBV20-1 with TRBJ1-2; D remains ambiguous. The CDR3 has 13 amino acids. The V gene's germline CDR1 is DFQATT and CDR2 SNEGSKA (reference sequence). Trimming took off 4 bases at V and 2 bases at J, with 11 bases between the two ends. The CDR3 region is CSANSGGNYGYTF. CDR3 nucleotide sequence: TGCAGTGCTAATTCGGGCGGCAACTATGGCTACACCTTC.

The genes are TRBV6-2 or TRBV6-3 and TRBJ2-4, with D perhaps matching TRBD1 or TRBD2 (5 bases each). The CDR3 runs 20 residues. Trimming removed 1 base at V and 0 bases at J, with 22 bases between. Germline V CDR1 and CDR2: MNHEY, SVGEGT. The CDR3 reads CASSYYLRDGKTLAKNIQYF. DNA of the CDR3: TGTGCCAGCAGTTACTATCTTAGGGACGGAAAGACACTAGCCAAAAACATTCAGTACTTC.

V is TRBV4-3 and J is TRBJ2-3; the D call may be TRBD1 or TRBD2 (5 bases each). CDR3 length: 16 amino acids. Trimming left V 4 bases short and J 0 bases short, with 14 bases between. The germline CDR1 and CDR2 sequences are LGHNA and YSLEER. The CDR3 DNA sequence: TGCGCCAGCAGCCCAGCTAGGGGAGACAGCACAGATACGCAGTATTTT. This encodes CASSPARGDSTDTQYF.